The clone carrying this T cell receptor (beta chain) was detected only once. Through a sample-barcoded 5' primer and a J-beta primer mix, a second PCR was run for about 6 to 11 cycles. TCRdb independently ran MiXCR on the 5' RACE reads; one entry per CDR3 protein. In the table there are hundreds of thousands of distinct CDR3 sequences, about 56% of which are singletons. CDR1 and CDR2 (germline): LNHNV, YYDKDF (reference sequence). The V and J ends lost 5 bases and 1 base, in that order; junction bases with no gene match: 8. The CDR3 loop spans 15 amino acids. The data were taken from a study of blood T cells in healthy people across ages.

The V and J genes are TRBV15 and TRBJ2-7, with 7 positions matching TRBD1. This receptor was identified in a man between 35 and 55 years old in good health. Sequenced: blood. DNA of the CDR3: TGTGCCACCAGCGGAAGACAGGGTAGGTCCTACGAGCAGTACTTC. Its translation: CATSGRQGRSYEQYF.